The 32 T cell receptor beta chains in this list originate from one sample, sequenced in a study of blood T cell repertoires in COVID-19. Sequenced by immunoSEQ multiplex PCR; TCRdb stores in-frame clones only, minus some. The data contain over 80,000 clones, around 90% of them seen just once; the ten biggest clones take up 6% to 8%. Sequences were obtained from peripheral blood. All receptors derive from a man aged 70-80 years with acute or convalescent COVID-19.

This chain links TRBV7-9 with TRBJ2-1, with 7 bases identical to TRBD1. Trimming at V came to 3 bases and at J to 8 bases, leaving 4 bases not matched to a gene. The CDR3 spans 13 residues. The V gene's germline CDR1 is SEHNR and CDR2 FQNEAQ (reference sequence). The CDR3 is CASSFEGAYEQFF. The CDR3 DNA reads TGTGCCAGCAGCTTCGAGGGGGCCTATGAGCAGTTCTTC.

This chain uses TRBV19 with TRBJ1-5, with D uncertain. With 5 bases removed from V and 0 bases from J, the gap between germline ends came to 11 bases. The CDR3 is made up of 15 amino acids. Germline CDR1 reads LNHDA; CDR2 reads SQIVND (reference sequence). The CDR3 region has the DNA TGTGCCAGTAGTCCCCGATCCTATAGCAATCAGCCCCAGCATTTT. This translates into CASSPRSYSNQPQHF.

The CDR3: CASSIPGTPGNTIYF. CDR3 nucleotide sequence: TGTGCCAGCAGCATCCCTGGGACACCCGGAAACACCATATATTTT. J is TRBJ1-3 and V is TRBV7-2; a weak D match, TRBD1 (6 bases). Trimming left V 5 bases short and J 4 bases short, with 15 bases between. The CDR3 contains 15 residues. Per the germline V gene, CDR1 is SGHTA and CDR2 is FQGNSA.

The chain employs TRBV10-3 and TRBJ2-7; unclear D gene. Germline values: CDR1 ENHRY, CDR2 SYGVKD. This CDR3 is built from 12 residues. V lost 3 bases, J lost 3 bases, and 6 bases lay in between. CDR3 loop: CAISEAGYEQYF. CDR3 sequence (DNA): TGTGCCATCAGTGAAGCCGGCTACGAGCAGTACTTC.

This chain joins TRBV7-3 and TRBJ2-2; 13 nucleotides align to TRBD2. V was clipped by 5 bases and J by 1 base; unmatched bases: 10. Per the germline V gene, CDR1 is SGHTA and CDR2 is FQGTGA. CDR3 size: 19 residues. The CDR3 protein is CASSPWLRLAGGNTGELFF. CDR3 bases: TGTGCCAGCAGCCCCTGGCTTAGACTAGCGGGGGGGAACACCGGGGAGCTGTTTTTT. Drawing the rest from reference TRBV7-3 and TRBJ2-2, the complete variable domain is GAGVSQTPSNKVTEKGKYVELRCDPISGHTALYWYRQSLGQGPEFLIYFQGTGAADDSGLPNDRFFAVRPEGSVSTLKIQRTERGDSAVYLCASSPWLRLAGGNTGELFFGEGSRLTVL.

The V call is TRBV14, the J call TRBJ1-2; TRBD1 aligns across 7 bases. The CDR3 consists of 15 residues. V gave up 1 base and J gave up 4 bases; unmatched junction bases: 6. Germline V lookup: CDR1 SGHDN, CDR2 FVKESK. The CDR3 spells CASSQGTGPGYGYTF. Written as DNA, the CDR3 is TGTGCCAGCAGCCAAGGGACAGGACCGGGCTATGGCTACACCTTC.

The V gene is TRBV2, the J gene TRBJ2-1, with D tentatively TRBD2 (5 bases). The CDR3 totals 16 residues. Germline V gene sequence: CDR1 SNHLY, CDR2 FYNNEI. Trimming removed 5 bases at V and 0 bases at J, with 14 bases between. The CDR3 is CASSPIALSSYNEQFF. The CDR3 DNA is TGTGCCAGCAGTCCCATAGCGTTGAGCTCCTACAATGAGCAGTTCTTC.

The rearrangement links TRBV4-3 to TRBJ2-3; TRBD1 agrees at 8 bases. V was pared by 4 bases and J by 2 bases, with 8 bases of the junction left unmatched. CDR1 and CDR2 from the germline V gene are LGHNA and YSLEER. The CDR3 length is 16 residues. As DNA, the CDR3 is TGCGCCAGCAGCCCCGCTGGACAGGGTTACACAGATACGCAGTATTTT. It translates to CASSPAGQGYTDTQYF.

This chain links TRBV24-1 with TRBJ2-1; D may be TRBD1 (5 bases). This CDR3 is built from 19 residues. The V end was cut by 2 bases, the J end by 9 bases, with 28 bases between. The germline CDR1 and CDR2 sequences are KGHDR and SFDVKD. The CDR3 here is CATSDSQGTSISRSIEQFF. As DNA, the CDR3 is TGTGCCACCAGTGATTCGCAGGGAACCTCCATTTCTAGATCCATTGAGCAGTTCTTC.

The V call is TRBV25-1, the J call TRBJ1-3, with TRBD1 as a possible D gene (5 bases). The V end lost 8 bases, the J end lost 2 bases, and 16 bases lay between the germline ends. The length of the CDR3 is 15 residues. Per the germline V gene, CDR1 is MGHDK and CDR2 is SYGVNS. CDR3 DNA: TGTGCCAGCGGAAGACAGAACCACCCTGGAAACACCATATATTTT. Translated: CASGRQNHPGNTIYF.

The chain combines TRBV27 with TRBJ2-5; 12 nucleotides line up with TRBD1. The V segment lost 4 bases and the J segment 5 bases; nucleotides outside the gene matches: 5. This CDR3 has 15 amino acids. The germline gives CDR1 MNHEY, CDR2 SMNVEV (reference sequence). This chain's CDR3 is CASSSGQGAWETQYF. CDR3 sequence (DNA): TGTGCCAGCAGTTCGGGACAGGGGGCTTGGGAGACCCAGTACTTC.

This chain connects TRBV4-2 to TRBJ2-1; 9 bases agree with TRBD2. The J segment lost 7 bases and the V segment lost 4 bases, leaving 8 bases of the junction unmatched. The germline V gene has CDR1 LGHNA and CDR2 YNFKEQ. The CDR3 runs 15 residues. The DNA for the CDR3 is TGTGCCAGCAGCCTCCATAGCGGGAGTCCAAATGAGCAGTTCTTC. Translation: CASSLHSGSPNEQFF.

DNA of the CDR3: TGTGCCAGCAGTTTATATGAGTTCGGGGAGCTGTTTTTT. This sequence encodes CASSLYEFGELFF. The gene calls are TRBV28 and TRBJ2-2; D is ambiguous. Trimming shortened V by 1 base and J by 7 bases, and 7 bases separated the two germline ends. The V gene's germline CDR1 is MDHEN and CDR2 SYDVKM. The CDR3 is 13 amino acids.

This chain connects TRBV18 to TRBJ1-1; D is unresolved. The V end was cut by 6 bases, the J end by 4 bases, with 12 bases between. Germline CDR1 is KGHSH and CDR2 is LQKENI. The CDR3 spans 13 residues. The CDR3 coding sequence is TGTGCCAGCTCGGCCGGGGTTATCACTGAAGCTTTCTTT. Protein: CASSAGVITEAFF.

The rearrangement links TRBV5-6 to TRBJ2-1; 8 bases fit TRBD1. Per the germline V gene, CDR1 is SGHDT and CDR2 is YYEEEE. The ends lost 0 bases at V and 9 bases at J; junction bases unmatched: 11. CDR3 length: 16 residues. CDR3 in amino acids: CASSLGDRRWRTEQFF. DNA of the CDR3: TGTGCCAGCAGCTTGGGGGACAGGCGGTGGAGGACTGAGCAGTTCTTC.

The chain carries TRBV29-1 and TRBJ1-5; no definite D call. This CDR3 has 13 residues. V shed 5 bases and J shed 5 bases, with 13 bases lying between them. In germline, CDR1 is SQVTM, CDR2 ANQGSEA. This CDR3 reads CSVSWHKDQPQHF. CDR3 nucleotide sequence: TGCAGCGTTTCTTGGCACAAAGATCAGCCCCAGCATTTT.

V usage is TRBV4-3 and J usage is TRBJ2-3; D is perhaps TRBD1 (5 bases). Trimming cost V 4 bases and J 6 bases, with 17 bases left between them. The CDR3 is 15 amino acids. Germline values: CDR1 LGHNA, CDR2 YSLEER. CDR3 sequence (DNA): TGCGCCAGCAGCCCCGTTGGGCAGGGAACGGATACGCAGTATTTT. Encoded protein: CASSPVGQGTDTQYF.

This clone occurred once. The rearrangement uses TRBV7-8 and TRBJ2-5; TRBD2 matches 7 bases. The CDR3 has 16 residues. Germline CDR1 and CDR2: SGHVS and FQNEAQ. V was clipped by 2 bases and J by 4 bases; unmatched bases: 10. In DNA form, the CDR3 reads TGTGCCAGCAGCTTATATGGGGGGGGAGTGGGAGAGACCCAGTACTTC. It is translated as CASSLYGGGVGETQYF.

V gene TRBV5-6 combines with J gene TRBJ1-5; D remains unclear. This CDR3 spans 14 amino acids. Between the trimmed V and J ends, which lost 5 bases and 3 bases, there was a span of 12 bases. Germline values: CDR1 SGHDT, CDR2 YYEEEE. For the CDR3, the DNA is TGTGCCAGCAGTAATACGGGGTTCAATCAGCCCCAGCATTTT. It translates to CASSNTGFNQPQHF. The whole variable domain, filled in from reference TRBV5-6 and TRBJ1-5, reads DAGVTQSPTHLIKTRGQQVTLRCSPKSGHDTVSWYQQALGQGPQFIFQYYEEEERQRGNFPDRFSGHQFPNYSSELNVNALLLGDSALYLCASSNTGFNQPQHFGDGTRLSIL.

The CDR3 coding sequence is TGCGCCAGCAGCTCAGGATCAGGGGGTGGCTACACCTTC. It specifies CASSSGSGGGYTF. V usage is TRBV5-1 and J usage is TRBJ1-2, with 7 bases lining up with TRBD1. CDR1 is SGHRS, CDR2 YFSETQ, per germline. This CDR3 has 13 amino acids. V lost 3 bases and J lost 7; bases outside the gene matches: 6. Looking up the rest from reference TRBV5-1 and TRBJ1-2 gives the full variable domain: KAGVTQTPRYLIKTRGQQVTLSCSPISGHRSVSWYQQTPGQGLQFLFEYFSETQRNKGNFPGRFSGRQFSNSRSEMNVSTLELGDSALYLCASSSGSGGGYTFGSGTRLTVV.

This sequence joins TRBV2 and TRBJ1-1, with D possibly TRBD1 on 5 matching bases. The V gene lost 3 bases and the J gene lost 4 bases, with 15 bases spanning the gap. Germline-derived CDR1 and CDR2 are SNHLY and FYNNEI. The CDR3 contains 15 residues. The CDR3 reads CASSDQGVGGTEAFF. CDR3 coding DNA: TGTGCCAGCAGTGATCAAGGGGTCGGGGGCACTGAAGCTTTCTTT.

The chain employs TRBV6-2 or TRBV6-3 and TRBJ1-1, with 8 bases matching TRBD1. V lost 2 bases, J lost 6 bases, and 5 bases stayed unmatched. This CDR3 region has 14 residues. Germline assignment: CDR1 MNHEY and CDR2 SVGEGT. CDR3 region: CASSYPLDRAEAFF. The CDR3 DNA is TGTGCCAGCAGTTACCCACTGGACAGGGCTGAAGCTTTCTTT.

This rearrangement joins TRBV10-1 to TRBJ2-2; TRBD2 is a possible D gene (6 bases). This CDR3 comprises 14 residues. V lost 6 bases and J 7 bases, leaving 15 bases between the germline ends. CDR1 is WNHNN, CDR2 SYGVQD, per germline (reference sequence). Here the CDR3 reads CASRASTSFGELFF. The CDR3 DNA follows: TGCGCCAGCAGAGCCTCCACTAGCTTCGGGGAGCTGTTTTTT.

The V call is TRBV7-2, the J call TRBJ2-1; D might be TRBD2 (6 bases). From germline, CDR1 is SGHTA and CDR2 FQGNSA. CDR3 size: 14 residues. Trimming shortened V by 5 bases and J by 5 bases, and 13 bases separated the two germline ends. The CDR3 nucleotides are TGTGCCAGCAGCCCGACCACTAGCCACAATGAGCAGTTCTTC. Its protein product is CASSPTTSHNEQFF. The full variable domain, rest sourced from reference TRBV7-2 and TRBJ2-1, is GAGVSQSPSNKVTEKGKDVELRCDPISGHTALYWYRQSLGQGLEFLIYFQGNSAPDKSGLPSDRFSAERTGGSVSTLTIQRTQQEDSAVYLCASSPTTSHNEQFFGPGTRLTVL.

The chain employs TRBV6-2 or TRBV6-3 and TRBJ2-2, with D uncertain. Germline CDR1 MNHEY, CDR2 SVGEGT. The CDR3 consists of 14 residues. V shed 2 bases and J shed 2 bases, with 6 bases lying between them. The CDR3 coding sequence is TGTGCCAGCAGTTACCATCCCAACACCGGGGAGCTGTTTTTT. It codes for CASSYHPNTGELFF.

The gene calls are TRBV7-9 and TRBJ1-1; D call uncertain. There are 13 residues in the CDR3. Looked up from germline, CDR1 is SEHNR and CDR2 is FQNEAQ (reference sequence). Trimming removed 5 bases from V and 3 bases from J, with 10 bases in between. CDR3 region: CASSLDGDTEAFF. The CDR3, as DNA: TGTGCCAGCAGCCTTGACGGGGACACTGAAGCTTTCTTT.

V and J are TRBV5-1 and TRBJ2-7; the D gene is possibly TRBD1 (6 bases). The length of the CDR3 is 14 residues. Trimming stripped 1 base from V and 3 bases from J, with 11 bases between. Germline V gene sequence: CDR1 SGHRS, CDR2 YFSETQ. The CDR3 spells CASSLSTGGYEQYF. CDR3 DNA: TGCGCCAGCAGCTTGTCGACAGGTGGCTACGAGCAGTACTTC.

This sequence joins TRBV7-2 and TRBJ1-5; TRBD1 matches at 10 bases. The ends lost 5 bases at V and 6 bases at J; junction bases unmatched: 4. Germline assignment: CDR1 SGHTA and CDR2 FQGNSA. The CDR3 has 14 residues. The CDR3: CASSLDRGLQPQHF. Written as DNA, the CDR3 is TGTGCCAGCAGCCTAGACAGGGGGCTTCAGCCCCAGCATTTT.

The chain couples TRBV11-2 to TRBJ1-1, with D possibly matching TRBD1 (5 bases). Germline V gives CDR1 SGHAT, CDR2 FQNNGV. Trimming stripped 6 bases from V and 4 bases from J, with 12 bases between. The CDR3 is 13 residues long. CDR3 residues: CASSPQGGTEAFF. The CDR3, as DNA: TGTGCCAGCAGTCCTCAGGGTGGCACTGAAGCTTTCTTT.

This sequence joins TRBV21-1 and TRBJ2-7; TRBD1 reflects the table's D call only, with no check against the DNA. TRBV21-1 counts as a pseudogene. The CDR3 spans 13 residues. CDR3 nucleotides: TGTGCCAGCAGCAAAGAGGACACCCACGAGCAGTACTTC. This gives the protein CASSKEDTHEQYF.

This chain uses TRBV4-3 with TRBJ2-2; D may be TRBD2 (5 bases). There are 13 residues in the CDR3. The germline V and J ends were trimmed by 3 bases and 6 bases, with 8 bases remaining between them. The germline V gene encodes CDR1 LGHNA and CDR2 YSLEER. The CDR3 sequence: CASSHRGSGELFF. The DNA of the CDR3 is TGCGCCAGCAGCCACCGCGGGTCCGGGGAGCTGTTTTTT.

This clone was picked up one time. CDR3: CASSFSGQGSNSYEQYF. In DNA form, the CDR3 reads TGTGCCAGCAGCTTTTCCGGGCAGGGGTCAAATTCCTACGAGCAGTACTTC. The genes are TRBV11-2 and TRBJ2-7; maybe TRBD1 (6 bases). V was clipped by 3 bases and J by 1 base, with 19 bases between them. This CDR3 is built from 17 residues. Germline CDR1 is SGHAT and CDR2 is FQNNGV.